This T cell receptor beta chain was sequenced during a study of blood T cell repertoires in COVID-19. Sequencing used immunoSEQ multiplex PCR; TCRdb keeps in-frame clones, though not all of them. The table has over 200,000 clones, under 90% seen once. Those who participated ranged in age from roughly 18 to 89 years and resided in about two dozen US areas. This CDR3 is 12 amino acids long. V was trimmed by 3 bases and J by 10 bases, leaving 10 bases between them. The germline V gene encodes CDR1 KGHSH and CDR2 LQKENI. The chain combines TRBV18 with TRBJ2-1, with D possibly being TRBD1 (6 bases). The origin of this receptor is a man younger than 35 who had recovered from COVID-19. The sequencing sample was made of PBMCs or T cells enriched from blood (not recorded which). CDR3 DNA: TGTGCCAGCTCACCTGACGGACAGGAGCAGTTCTTC. Translating gives CASSPDGQEQFF.